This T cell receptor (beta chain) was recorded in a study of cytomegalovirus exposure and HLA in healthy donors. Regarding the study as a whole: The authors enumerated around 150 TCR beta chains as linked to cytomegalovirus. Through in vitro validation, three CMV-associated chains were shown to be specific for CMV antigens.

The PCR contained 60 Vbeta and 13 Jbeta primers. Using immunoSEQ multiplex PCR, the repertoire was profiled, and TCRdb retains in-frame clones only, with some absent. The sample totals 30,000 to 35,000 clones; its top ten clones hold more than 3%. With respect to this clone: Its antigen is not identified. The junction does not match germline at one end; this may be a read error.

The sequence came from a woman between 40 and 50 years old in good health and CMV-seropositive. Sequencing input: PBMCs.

The CDR3 DNA follows: TGCAGCGTTGAGGACAGCTGGATGAACACTGAAGATTTCTTT. It yields the protein CSVEDSWMNTEDFF. The V call is TRBV29-1, the J call TRBJ1-1; TRBD1 might be the D (6 bases). Germline values: CDR1 SQVTM, CDR2 ANQGSEA. CDR3 size: 14 residues.